These T cell receptor beta chains were read from a single sample in a study of T cell changes during pregnancy in multiple sclerosis. Here immunoSEQ multiplex PCR was the method, and the copy in TCRdb shows in-frame clones only, minus some. The sample shows around 110,000 clones, 92% of them seen only once. The sample in question was peripheral blood, obtained in the third trimester of pregnancy. The receptor set was obtained from a female donor in good health, enrolled as a control in a pregnancy study. Both conserved end residues are part of each CDR3. Each record gives: J gene, D gene, clone size, V gene, CDR3 DNA, CDR3 protein. D genes are given only for firm matches. Some rows have no size entry. The others give once, few or many, or a class for an expanded clone.

TRBJ1-2 | TRBD1 | NA | TRBV19 | TGTGCCAGTACCCCGGGACAGGGGGGAGGAAGCTACACCTTC | CASTPGQGGGSYTF
TRBJ1-2 | TRBD1 | NA | TRBV7-9 | TGTGCCAGCAGCTGGGACAGCTCCTATGGCTACACCTTC | CASSWDSSYGYTF
TRBJ1-1 | NA | NA | TRBV30 | TGTGCCTGGACCCTAGTGGGGACAAAAGAGGCTGAAGCTTTCTTT | CAWTLVGTKEAEAFF
TRBJ2-7 | TRBD2 | NA | TRBV27 | TGTGCCAGCACAATGGGGGGGGTTGGATACGAGCAGTACTTC | CASTMGGVGYEQYF
TRBJ1-5 | NA | NA | TRBV5-6 | TGTGCCAGCAGCCAAATTACAGGTTCACAGCCCCAGCATTTT | CASSQITGSQPQHF
TRBJ1-1 | TRBD1 | NA | TRBV2 | TGTGCCAGCAAACGAAGTTGGACAGGACTTGCTAGCACTGAAGCTTTCTTT | CASKRSWTGLASTEAFF
TRBJ1-4 | TRBD1 | NA | TRBV5-5 | TGTGCCAGCAGCCCCACGGGACAGGGTCTTCGAGGAAAACTGTTTTTT | CASSPTGQGLRGKLFF
TRBJ1-2 | TRBD1 | NA | TRBV19 | TGTGCCAGTAGTAGCGGAGGGGGCGCGGATGGCTACACCTTC | CASSSGGGADGYTF
TRBJ1-1 | TRBD1 | NA | TRBV7-8 | TGTGCCAGCAGCTGGCCGACAGGGGTTGGGGCTGAAGCTTTCTTT | CASSWPTGVGAEAFF
TRBJ1-2 | NA | NA | TRBV6-1 | TGTGCCAGCAGTGAAGGCTTCAGGGAAGGCTACACCTTC | CASSEGFREGYTF
TRBJ1-3 | NA | NA | TRBV7-2 | TGTGCCAGCAGCTTTGGGGGCGATGGTGGAAACACCATATATTTT | CASSFGGDGGNTIYF
TRBJ2-2 | TRBD1 | once | TRBV11-3 | TGTGCCAGCAGCCCGGACAGGGGGCGCACCGGGGAGCTGTTTTTT | CASSPDRGRTGELFF
TRBJ2-5 | TRBD2 | NA | TRBV7-3 | TGTGCCAGCAGCTTATCTAGCGGGGGAGAAGAGACCCAGTACTTC | CASSLSSGGEETQYF
TRBJ1-2 | TRBD1 | NA | TRBV7-3 | TGTGCCAGCAGCTTAAGAGCAGGGGGTGGCTACACCTTC | CASSLRAGGGYTF
TRBJ2-5 | TRBD1 | NA | TRBV4-1 | TGCGCCAGCAGCCAGGCCGGGACAGGGCGCGGCGTAGAGACCCAGTACTTC | CASSQAGTGRGVETQYF
TRBJ2-7 | NA | NA | TRBV6-1 | TGTGCCAGCACCCAGGGGGGCATCTCCTACGAGCAGTACTTC | CASTQGGISYEQYF
TRBJ1-2 | TRBD1 | once | TRBV10-1 | TGCGCCAGCAGTGCGATACCCGGGACAGGGGATGGCTACACCTTC | CASSAIPGTGDGYTF
TRBJ2-5 | TRBD2 | NA | TRBV10-3 | TGTGCCAGCGGGCTAGCGGGGGACCTCCAAGAGACCCAGTACTTC | CASGLAGDLQETQYF
TRBJ2-2 | NA | NA | TRBV11-3 | TGTGCCAGCAGCCACACAACCGGGGAGCTGTTTTTT | CASSHTTGELFF
TRBJ1-2 | NA | NA | TRBV7-9 | TGTGCCAGCAGCTTACGGGGGGGAGATGGCTACACCTTC | CASSLRGGDGYTF
TRBJ1-2 | NA | NA | TRBV27 | TGTGCCAGCAGTCAGATACAGGGCTTCAATGGCTACACCTTC | CASSQIQGFNGYTF
TRBJ2-7 | NA | once | TRBV4-3 | TGCGCCAGCAGCCAAGTTTTGCACAAAACCTACGAGCAGTACTTC | CASSQVLHKTYEQYF
TRBJ1-4 | TRBD1 | NA | TRBV5-4 | TGTGCCAGCAGCCTGGGACAGGGCGGAACTAATGAAAAACTGTTTTTT | CASSLGQGGTNEKLFF
TRBJ2-5 | TRBD2 | NA | TRBV9 | TGTGCCAGCAGCACCGGACTAGCGGGGGGGCAAGAGACCCAGTACTTC | CASSTGLAGGQETQYF
TRBJ2-1 | NA | NA | TRBV11-2 | TGTGCCAGCAGACAGAGCTCCTACAATGAGCAGTTCTTC | CASRQSSYNEQFF
TRBJ1-5 | NA | NA | TRBV4-2 | TGTGCCAGCAGCCAAGGTCCCCGGAGCAATCAGCCCCAGCATTTT | CASSQGPRSNQPQHF
TRBJ2-6 | NA | NA | TRBV30 | TGTGCCTGCCAAATCGCGAGGGGGGCCAACGTCCTGACTTTC | CACQIARGANVLTF
TRBJ2-1 | TRBD1 | NA | TRBV7-9 | TGTGCCAGCAGCTACACCGGGACAGGGGTGGAAAATGAGCAGTTCTTC | CASSYTGTGVENEQFF
TRBJ1-2 | TRBD1 | NA | TRBV19 | TGTGCCAGTAGTATTACAGGGGACTTCTCTGGCTACACCTTC | CASSITGDFSGYTF
TRBJ1-2 | TRBD1 | NA | TRBV19 | TGTGCCAGTAGTCCCCAGGCCCGTTGGGGGGACAGGGACGATGGCTACACCTTC | CASSPQARWGDRDDGYTF
TRBJ1-2 | NA | NA | TRBV4-1 | TGCGCCAGCAGCTACAGACAGGCTAACTATGGCTACACCTTC | CASSYRQANYGYTF
TRBJ2-3 | NA | NA | TRBV4-1 | TGCGCCAGCAGCCCGACGCGGCTGGAGACAGATACGCAGTATTTT | CASSPTRLETDTQYF
TRBJ1-1 | TRBD1 | NA | TRBV2 | TGTGCCAGCAGTGTTATCGGGACAGGGAGGGACACTGAAGCTTTCTTT | CASSVIGTGRDTEAFF
TRBJ1-1 | NA | NA | TRBV11-2 | TGTGCCAGCAGCTTGGCAGGGGCCAGGAACACTGAAGCTTTCTTT | CASSLAGARNTEAFF
TRBJ1-2 | NA | NA | TRBV15 | TGTGCCACCAGCCGCCGCGAGGGTAACTATGGCTACACCTTC | CATSRREGNYGYTF
TRBJ1-1 | TRBD1 | once | TRBV5-6 | TGTGCCAGCAGCCGAGTCAGGGGGCGGGACACTGAAGCTTTCTTT | CASSRVRGRDTEAFF
TRBJ2-3 | TRBD2 | NA | TRBV10-3 | TGTGCCACTGGGGGGACTATTGGGACTCAGCCCACAGATACGCAGTATTTT | CATGGTIGTQPTDTQYF
TRBJ1-1 | TRBD1 | NA | TRBV7-8 | TGTGCCAGCAGCATAGACAGGGGGAACACTGAAGCTTTCTTT | CASSIDRGNTEAFF
TRBJ2-6 | NA | NA | TRBV6-1 | TGTGCCAGCAGTGTCGGTATTAGAATCTCTGGGGCCAACGTCCTGACTTTC | CASSVGIRISGANVLTF
TRBJ2-1 | NA | NA | TRBV5-6 | TGTGCCAGCAGGACAGACAATGAGCAGTTCTTC | CASRTDNEQFF
TRBJ2-7 | TRBD2 | NA | TRBV5-1 | TGCGCCAGCAGCTTTAGCGGGGGGGCCTACGAGCAGTACTTC | CASSFSGGAYEQYF
TRBJ2-5 | TRBD2 | NA | TRBV6-6 | TGTGCCAGCAGTTACGGGCGGGGGGGCCGGGAGACCCAGTACTTC | CASSYGRGGRETQYF
TRBJ1-1 | NA | NA | TRBV6-5 | TGTGCCGCGTTACAGGTTAAGGGGACTGAAGCTTTCTTT | CAALQVKGTEAFF
TRBJ2-3 | TRBD1 | NA | TRBV13 | TGTGCCAGCAGCTTTCGAGCCGGGACAGGGAGCACAGATACGCAGTATTTT | CASSFRAGTGSTDTQYF
TRBJ1-6 | NA | NA | TRBV14 | TGTGCCAGCAGCCAAGGAATCGGGATTAATTCACCCCTCCACTTT | CASSQGIGINSPLHF
TRBJ1-3 | NA | NA | TRBV4-3 | TGCGCCAGCAGCCAAGATAGAGGGTCTGGAAACACCATATATTTT | CASSQDRGSGNTIYF
TRBJ2-1 | NA | NA | TRBV7-2 | TGTGCCAGCAGCCCTCTACTATTCTTGGGGGGCTCCTACAATGAGCAGTTCTTC | CASSPLLFLGGSYNEQFF
TRBJ1-5 | NA | NA | TRBV7-2 | TGTGCCAGCAGCTCTAGTAGCAATCAGCCCCAGCATTTT | CASSSSSNQPQHF
TRBJ1-1 | TRBD1 | NA | TRBV4-2 | TGTGCCAGCAGCCAAGATATGGCAGGGGGTAGGTTGGCTTTCTTT | CASSQDMAGGRLAFF
TRBJ2-7 | NA | NA | TRBV4-3 | TGCGCCAGCAGCCAGGCATGGGGGAGTGGCGGGGGCCGATACGAGCAGTACTTC | CASSQAWGSGGGRYEQYF
TRBJ2-3 | TRBD1 | NA | TRBV19 | TGTGCCAGTAGTGCCAGGACAGGGACCGGCACAGATACGCAGTATTTT | CASSARTGTGTDTQYF
TRBJ2-7 | NA | NA | TRBV6-5 | TGTGCCAGCAGCATAGTAAGGGGCGAGCAGTACTTC | CASSIVRGEQYF
TRBJ2-2 | NA | NA | TRBV11-3 | TGTGCCAGCAGCCCCCGAACGGGGGGCCCCACCGGGGAGCTGTTTTTT | CASSPRTGGPTGELFF
TRBJ1-4 | TRBD1 | NA | TRBV4-3 | TGCGCCAGCAGCCAAGACCGACAGGGAGCAACTAATGAAAAACTGTTTTTT | CASSQDRQGATNEKLFF